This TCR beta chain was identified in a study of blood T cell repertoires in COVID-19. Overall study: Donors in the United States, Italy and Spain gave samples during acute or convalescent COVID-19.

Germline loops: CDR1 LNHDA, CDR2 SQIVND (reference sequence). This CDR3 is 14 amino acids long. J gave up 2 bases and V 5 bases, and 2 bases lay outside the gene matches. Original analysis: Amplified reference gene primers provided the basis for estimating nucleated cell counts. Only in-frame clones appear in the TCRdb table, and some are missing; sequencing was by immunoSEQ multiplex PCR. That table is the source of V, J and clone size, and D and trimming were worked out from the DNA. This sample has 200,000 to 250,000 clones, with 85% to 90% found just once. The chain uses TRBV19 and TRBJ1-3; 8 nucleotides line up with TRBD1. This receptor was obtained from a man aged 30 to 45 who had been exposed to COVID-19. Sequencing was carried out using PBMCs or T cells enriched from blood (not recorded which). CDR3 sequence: CASSRTGTGNTIYF. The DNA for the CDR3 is TGTGCCAGTAGTCGGACAGGGACTGGAAACACCATATATTTT.